Detailed here is one TCR beta chain. The antigen remains undetermined. The sample belongs to a study of T cell clones after liver transplantation. Whole-study context: A pre-transplant mixed lymphocyte reaction with TCRbeta sequencing defined graft-donor-reactive clones followed in post-transplant blood. Samples came pre-transplant, pre-randomization before withdrawal, and post-randomization after withdrawal ended. Without induction therapy, subjects received standard immunosuppression until 12-24 months post-transplant.

Notes on the study in general: In two subjects, few donor cells limited the measurable donor-reactive repertoire.

Germline values: CDR1 SGHNT, CDR2 YYREEE (reference sequence). The CDR3 sequence is 15 residues long. V was clipped by 3 bases and J by 2 bases, with 13 bases between them. Method: immunoSEQ multiplex PCR; TCRdb's copy keeps in-frame clones and lacks some. Seen here are roughly 17,000 clones, around 84% observed once, and the top ten hold around 40%. The sequenced sample was CD8+ T cells from blood, obtained roughly 50 months after liver transplant. This TCR came from a human patient who received a liver transplant. These T cells may partly come from the graft donor. V is TRBV5-4 and J is TRBJ2-3; D is ambiguous. The CDR3 region has the DNA TGTGCCAGCAGCTCCTCGTGGCAGGTCACAGATACGCAGTATTTT. Protein: CASSSSWQVTDTQYF.